Given below is one TCR beta chain in context. Its antigen is not identified. In germline, CDR1 is SGHDN, CDR2 FVKESK. This CDR3 has 14 amino acids. The ends were cut back, 1 base at V and 9 bases at J, with 15 bases in the middle. This entry belongs to a study of cytomegalovirus exposure and HLA in healthy donors. General study points: Later work found that TCR association rates differed between HLA loci; DRB1 had the most and HLA-C the fewest. A later analysis by the authors found several of the most significant clusters apparently linked to common viral pathogens. Previous analysis showed most TCR beta V segments were productive about 87% or about 30% of the time. Despite most TCR sequences being rare, some public TCRs occurred in many donors.

Primers: 60 Vbeta forward and 13 Jbeta reverse. Sequencing was performed with immunoSEQ multiplex PCR; in TCRdb, only in-frame clones are kept and a portion is missing. This table has roughly 170,000 clones, approximately 84% appearing once. The TCR originated in a woman aged 50 to 60 in good health and CMV-seropositive. The specimen was PBMCs. The chain is built from TRBV14 and TRBJ2-5, with a weak D call TRBD2 (5 bases). CDR3 DNA sequence: TGTGCCAGCAGCCAAGGGTATGATACGGAGGCCCAGTACTTC. Translation gives CASSQGYDTEAQYF.